Listed below are T cell receptor beta chains from one sample, sequenced in a study of cytomegalovirus exposure and HLA in healthy donors. Libraries were prepared by immunoSEQ multiplex PCR; TCRdb keeps only in-frame clonotypes and omits some of them. The sample holds about 150,000 clones, about 83% seen once. Sequenced sample: PBMCs. The source of these receptors is a woman in her twenties or thirties in good health and CMV-seronegative. Both conserved end residues are part of each CDR3. A D gene is named only where the DNA matches it firmly. Not every row has a clone size; where given, it reads once, few, many or a size class.

16	TRBV6-1	TRBD1	TRBJ1-1	few	TGTGCCAGCAGTGAAACATTGGACAGGGGGAACACTGAAGCTTTCTTT	CASSETLDRGNTEAFF
15	TRBV13	NA	TRBJ2-1	NA	TGTGCCAGCAGCTTAATAAGCGGGCCCCGGGATGAGCAGTTCTTC	CASSLISGPRDEQFF
14	TRBV28	NA	TRBJ1-2	NA	TGTGCCAGCGGGGGGTCGGGAGCTAACTATGGCTACACCTTC	CASGGSGANYGYTF
17	TRBV7-9	TRBD1	TRBJ1-4	NA	TGTGCCAGCAGCTCGTGGACAGGGGGGCGCGTAGTTGAAAAACTGTTTTTT	CASSSWTGGRVVEKLFF
16	TRBV15	TRBD2	TRBJ2-1	NA	TGTGCCACCAGCAGAGATTGGACTAGCGGTTCCAATGAGCAGTTCTTC	CATSRDWTSGSNEQFF
17	TRBV5-3	TRBD1	TRBJ1-5	NA	TGTGCCAGAAGCTTGTACCGGGACAGGGTTTTCGAGCAGCCCCAGCATTTT	CARSLYRDRVFEQPQHF
13	TRBV2	TRBD2	TRBJ2-7	NA	TGTGCCAGCAGCTGGGACTACTCCTACGAGCAGTACTTC	CASSWDYSYEQYF
12	TRBV27	NA	TRBJ2-3	NA	TGTGCCAGCAGTTCCCTTGAGGATACGCAGTATTTT	CASSSLEDTQYF
15	TRBV6-1	TRBD1	TRBJ1-5	NA	TGTGCCAGCAGTCAGGGGGCGCGGAGCAATCAGCCCCAGCATTTT	CASSQGARSNQPQHF
17	TRBV5-1	TRBD2	TRBJ2-5	NA	TGCGCCAGCAGCATAGCCGCTAGCGGGGCCAGGGGAGAGACCCAGTACTTC	CASSIAASGARGETQYF
11	TRBV19	NA	TRBJ2-5	NA	TGTGCCAGTAGTATCCGGGAGACCCAGTACTTC	CASSIRETQYF
16	TRBV19	NA	TRBJ1-2	NA	TGTGCCAGCGCGGGGCTAGAAACAATTAACGGCTATGGCTACACCTTC	CASAGLETINGYGYTF
14	TRBV10-3	TRBD1	TRBJ1-1	NA	TGTGCCATCAGTGGGGGACAGAAGAACACTGAAGCTTTCTTT	CAISGGQKNTEAFF
16	TRBV4-1	TRBD2	TRBJ2-4	NA	TGCGCCAGCAGCCGCGGGACTAGCGGCGCCAAAAACATTCAGTACTTC	CASSRGTSGAKNIQYF
16	TRBV5-1	TRBD1	TRBJ2-1	NA	TGCGCCAGCAGCTTGGTCGGGACAGAGCTGACCAATGAGCAGTTCTTC	CASSLVGTELTNEQFF
15	TRBV6-5	TRBD1	TRBJ1-2	NA	TGTGCCAGCAGTTACGCCCCGGGACAGGGTCGTGGCTACACCTTC	CASSYAPGQGRGYTF
15	TRBV6-5	TRBD2	TRBJ2-1	NA	TGTGCCAGCAGGGAAAGCGGGAGGGCCGGAAATGAGCAGTTCTTC	CASRESGRAGNEQFF
13	TRBV19	NA	TRBJ2-7	NA	TGTGCCAGTAGTACCCCCCCCACCTACGAGCAGTACTTC	CASSTPPTYEQYF
14	TRBV4-1	NA	TRBJ1-2	NA	TGCGCCAGCAGCCAAGTCGGGGTCCTCTATGGCTACACCTTC	CASSQVGVLYGYTF
15	TRBV5-6	NA	TRBJ1-2	NA	TGTGCCAGCAGCCCGCCCGACAGAGTGGTTGGAGGCTACACCTTC	CASSPPDRVVGGYTF
14	TRBV5-8	TRBD1	TRBJ1-4	few	TGTGCCAGCACCCCGACAGGGCTTAATGAAAAACTGTTTTTT	CASTPTGLNEKLFF
14	TRBV28	NA	TRBJ2-1	NA	TGTGCCAGCAGCCCACTTACAGGGCTCAATGAGCAGTTCTTC	CASSPLTGLNEQFF
14	TRBV6-5	NA	TRBJ2-2	NA	TGTGCCAGCAGTTTAAGGGCAGGGTTCGGGGAGCTGTTTTTT	CASSLRAGFGELFF
16	TRBV28	TRBD2	TRBJ2-1	NA	TGTGCCAGCAGGACTAGCGGGACTAGCGGGAACAATGAGCAGTTCTTC	CASRTSGTSGNNEQFF
16	TRBV28	NA	TRBJ1-3	NA	TGTGCCAGCAGTTTACCCGACCTTGGAGATGGAAACACCATATATTTT	CASSLPDLGDGNTIYF
14	TRBV15	TRBD2	TRBJ2-7	NA	TGTGCCACACTCAAGGCGGGAGGGTCCTACGAGCAGTACTTC	CATLKAGGSYEQYF
14	TRBV4-1	NA	TRBJ2-5	NA	TGCGCCAGCAGCCAAGTGGGTAGCGGCGAGACCCAGTACTTC	CASSQVGSGETQYF
15	TRBV9	TRBD1	TRBJ1-1	NA	TGTGCCAGCAGCGTAGGGGACAGGGCTGGGACTGAAGCTTTCTTT	CASSVGDRAGTEAFF
15	TRBV28	NA	TRBJ1-5	NA	TGTGCCAGCAGAGATAGCCAGGGGTTAAAGCAGCCCCAGCATTTT	CASRDSQGLKQPQHF
17	TRBV5-1	TRBD2	TRBJ2-1	NA	TGCGCCAGCAGCTTGTCCAGCGGGAGTAAGTTCGTAGACGAGCAGTTCTTC	CASSLSSGSKFVDEQFF
15	TRBV19	NA	TRBJ2-7	NA	TGTGCCAGTAGTATGAACGGTCAGGGCTCCTACGAGCAGTACTTC	CASSMNGQGSYEQYF
15	TRBV7-2	NA	TRBJ2-1	NA	TGTGCCAGCAGCTTAGCGCTTCTAGCCGCATATGAGCAGTTCTTC	CASSLALLAAYEQFF
15	TRBV30	TRBD1	TRBJ1-5	once	TGTGCCTGGGGGCGACAGGGGTTTAGCAATCAGCCCCAGCATTTT	CAWGRQGFSNQPQHF
14	TRBV28	TRBD2	TRBJ2-5	NA	TGTGCCAGCAGTACGGGACTAGCGGTAGAGACCCAGTACTTC	CASSTGLAVETQYF
16	TRBV18	TRBD2	TRBJ2-7	NA	TGTGCCAGCTCACCACGTAGCGGGAGGGCCTTATACGAGCAGTACTTC	CASSPRSGRALYEQYF
16	TRBV18	TRBD1	TRBJ2-1	NA	TGTGCCAGCTCACCGGACGGGACAGAGTCGTACAATGAGCAGTTCTTC	CASSPDGTESYNEQFF
16	TRBV4-1	TRBD2	TRBJ2-1	NA	TGCGCCAGCAGCCTTAGTACTAGCGGCTCCTACAATGAGCAGTTCTTC	CASSLSTSGSYNEQFF
15	TRBV30	TRBD1	TRBJ2-7	NA	TGTGCCTGGAGCGTATGGGACAGGGTCAACTACGAGCAGTACTTC	CAWSVWDRVNYEQYF
13	TRBV5-6	TRBD1	TRBJ2-5	once	TGTGCCAGCAGCTGGACAGGGCAAGAGACCCAGTACTTC	CASSWTGQETQYF
12	TRBV18	TRBD1	TRBJ1-1	NA	TGTGCCAGCTCACTAGACAGGGGAGAGGCTTTCTTT	CASSLDRGEAFF
15	TRBV7-3	TRBD2	TRBJ2-3	NA	TGTGCCAGCAGCTTAGGGTCTAGCGGGTTGGATACGCAGTATTTT	CASSLGSSGLDTQYF
13	TRBV4-3	TRBD1	TRBJ1-2	NA	TGCGCCAGCTCCCGGGACAGGGGGGGTGGCTACACCTTC	CASSRDRGGGYTF
15	TRBV4-1	NA	TRBJ1-1	NA	TGCGCCAGCAGCCAAGATTCCCCAGGGGTAGCTGAAGCTTTCTTT	CASSQDSPGVAEAFF
14	TRBV11-2	TRBD2	TRBJ2-7	NA	TGTGCCAGCAGCTTAGCGGGAGGCGCCTACGAGCAGTACTTC	CASSLAGGAYEQYF
14	TRBV5-1	NA	TRBJ2-7	NA	TGCGCCAGCAGCTTAACTAGCAACGCCTACGAGCAGTACTTC	CASSLTSNAYEQYF
15	TRBV18	TRBD2	TRBJ2-7	NA	TGTGCCAGCTCACCCCCGGGACTAGCGGGAGGGCCGAAGTACTTC	CASSPPGLAGGPKYF
14	TRBV27	NA	TRBJ1-5	NA	TGTGCCAGCAGTTTAGCGGGGTTCAATCAGCCCCAGCATTTT	CASSLAGFNQPQHF
14	TRBV7-2	NA	TRBJ1-1	NA	TGTGCCAGCAGCCCAACAGGGATGAACACTGAAGCTTTCTTT	CASSPTGMNTEAFF
14	TRBV7-2	NA	TRBJ1-1	NA	TGTGCCAGCAGCCCTGACCCCGGAGGGACTGAAGCTTTCTTT	CASSPDPGGTEAFF
18	TRBV4-3	TRBD2	TRBJ2-7	once	TGCGCCAGCAGCCAAGAGGTCGGGCAGCGGGGGTTTTCCTACGAGCAGTACTTC	CASSQEVGQRGFSYEQYF
14	TRBV18	NA	TRBJ2-3	once	TGTGCCAGCTCACCTCCGTCAGACACAGATACGCAGTATTTT	CASSPPSDTDTQYF
15	TRBV6-6	TRBD2	TRBJ2-1	NA	TGTGCCAGCAGTGCGGGAGGGGGGCCCTACAATGAGCAGTTCTTC	CASSAGGGPYNEQFF
15	TRBV6-1	TRBD2	TRBJ2-5	few	TGTGCCAGCAGTGCGACTAGCGGGAGTGGGGAGACCCAGTACTTC	CASSATSGSGETQYF
19	TRBV6-1	TRBD1	TRBJ1-3	NA	TGTGCCAGCAGTGCGACCCGGGACAGGGGAAAAAACTCTGGAAACACCATATATTTT	CASSATRDRGKNSGNTIYF
17	TRBV4-1	NA	TRBJ2-3	NA	TGCGCCAGCAGCCAAGAAACGGCGGTTCCTAGCACAGATACGCAGTATTTT	CASSQETAVPSTDTQYF
19	TRBV27	TRBD1	TRBJ2-6	NA	TGTGCCAGCAGTTTCCATCCGGGACAGGGGGCCCCTGGGGCCAACGTCCTGACTTTC	CASSFHPGQGAPGANVLTF